This entry is about one T cell receptor (beta chain). The antigen is not known. The sample is drawn from a study of shared clonotypes between healthy human individuals. Study details: Per donor, CD8 memory used one plate, CD8 naive used two, CD4 memory used three and CD4 naive used three. Whole-study results and caveats: Clonotype sharing among donors was thought likely to change with sequencing depth. Estimated richness values were generally larger in naive subsets than in memory subsets.

As processed by the authors: Filtering differed because ImmunoSEQ produced junction-only sequences that carried no quality scores. Assay: immunoSEQ multiplex PCR; the TCRdb copy retains only in-frame clones and omits some. From that table come the V and J calls and clone size; the DNA was used to work out D and trimming. The profile shows some 500,000 clones, 95% to 97% of them singletons. The source is a woman aged 25 to 39 in good health. The specimen was naive CD4+ T cells sorted from blood. Specified subset: CD45RA+ positively selected.

CDR3 in DNA: TGTGCCAGCGGGGGTCAAGTAAATGAAAAACTGTTTTTT. Translated, it gives CASGGQVNEKLFF. V usage is TRBV2 and J usage is TRBJ1-4, with D maybe TRBD1 (5 bases). The germline V gene encodes CDR1 SNHLY and CDR2 FYNNEI. The CDR3 is 13 amino acids. V was trimmed by 8 bases and J by 5 bases, leaving 12 bases between them.